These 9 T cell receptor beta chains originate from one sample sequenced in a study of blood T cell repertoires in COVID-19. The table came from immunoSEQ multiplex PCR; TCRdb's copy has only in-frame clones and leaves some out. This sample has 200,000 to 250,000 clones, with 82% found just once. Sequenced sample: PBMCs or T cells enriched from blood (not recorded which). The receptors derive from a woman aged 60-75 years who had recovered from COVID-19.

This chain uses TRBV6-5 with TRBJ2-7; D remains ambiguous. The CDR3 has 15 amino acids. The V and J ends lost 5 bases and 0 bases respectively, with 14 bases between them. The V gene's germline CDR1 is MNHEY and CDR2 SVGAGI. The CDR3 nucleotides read TGTGCCAGCAGTCAATGGAGTTCCCACTCCTACGAGCAGTACTTC. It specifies CASSQWSSHSYEQYF.

The CDR3 region has the DNA TGTGCCTGGAGCCGAATGGGGCGGGGTGAAGCTTTCTTT. As protein: CAWSRMGRGEAFF. The rearrangement joins TRBV30 to TRBJ1-1; tentative D call: TRBD1 (5 bases). The germline V gene has CDR1 GTSNPN and CDR2 SVGIG (reference sequence). The CDR3 has 13 residues. The V and J ends lost 3 bases and 7 bases respectively, with 15 bases between them.

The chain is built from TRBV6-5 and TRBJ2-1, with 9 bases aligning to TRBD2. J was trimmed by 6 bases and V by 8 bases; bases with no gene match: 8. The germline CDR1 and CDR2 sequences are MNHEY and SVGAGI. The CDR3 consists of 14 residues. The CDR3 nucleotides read TGTGCCAGCGCGGGGCGGGAGGGAATCAATGAGCAGTTCTTC. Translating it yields CASAGREGINEQFF.

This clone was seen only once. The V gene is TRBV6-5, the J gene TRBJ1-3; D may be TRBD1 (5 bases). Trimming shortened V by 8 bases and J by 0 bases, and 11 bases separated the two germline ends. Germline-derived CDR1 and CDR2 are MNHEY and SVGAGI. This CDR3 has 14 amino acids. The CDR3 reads CASWGSLSGNTIYF. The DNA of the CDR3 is TGTGCCAGCTGGGGCAGCCTCTCTGGAAACACCATATATTTT.

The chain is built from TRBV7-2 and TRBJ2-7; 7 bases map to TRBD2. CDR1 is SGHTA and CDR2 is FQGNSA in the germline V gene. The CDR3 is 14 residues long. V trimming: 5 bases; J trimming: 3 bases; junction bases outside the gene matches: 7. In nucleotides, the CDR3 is TGTGCCAGCAGCCCCATTAGCGGGCGCTACGAGCAGTACTTC. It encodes CASSPISGRYEQYF.

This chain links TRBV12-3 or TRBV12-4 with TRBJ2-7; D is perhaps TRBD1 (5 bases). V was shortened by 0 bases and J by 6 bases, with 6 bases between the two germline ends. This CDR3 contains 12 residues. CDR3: CASSLAGPEQYF. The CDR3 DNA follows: TGTGCCAGCAGTTTAGCGGGGCCCGAGCAGTACTTC.

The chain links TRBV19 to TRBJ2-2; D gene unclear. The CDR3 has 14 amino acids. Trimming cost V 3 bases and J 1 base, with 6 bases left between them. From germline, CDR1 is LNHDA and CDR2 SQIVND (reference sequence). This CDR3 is CASSISKNTGELFF. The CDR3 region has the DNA TGTGCCAGTAGTATCTCTAAGAACACCGGGGAGCTGTTTTTT. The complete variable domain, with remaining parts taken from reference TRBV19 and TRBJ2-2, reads DGGITQSPKYLFRKEGQNVTLSCEQNLNHDAMYWYRQDPGQGLRLIYYSQIVNDFQKGDIAEGYSVSREKKESFPLTVTSAQKNPTAFYLCASSISKNTGELFFGEGSRLTVL.

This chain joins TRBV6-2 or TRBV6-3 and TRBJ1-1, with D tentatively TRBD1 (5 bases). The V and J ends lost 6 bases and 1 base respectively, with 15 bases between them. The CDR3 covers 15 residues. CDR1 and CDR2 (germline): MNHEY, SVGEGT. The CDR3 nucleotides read TGTGCCAGCAGCCCCCCCCAGGGCCCGAACACTGAAGCTTTCTTT. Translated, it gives CASSPPQGPNTEAFF.

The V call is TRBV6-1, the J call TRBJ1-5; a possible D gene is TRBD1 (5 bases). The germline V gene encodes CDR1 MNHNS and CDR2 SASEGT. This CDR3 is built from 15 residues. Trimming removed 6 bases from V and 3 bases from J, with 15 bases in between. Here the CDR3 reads CASRENQGLNQPQHF. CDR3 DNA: TGTGCCAGCAGGGAAAATCAGGGCCTCAATCAGCCCCAGCATTTT.